A selection of T cell receptor beta chains follows, all from one sample in a study of beta chain features in type 1 diabetes. Here immunoSEQ multiplex PCR was the method, and the copy in TCRdb shows in-frame clones only, minus some. The sample records fewer than 900,000 clones, 15% to 20% being singletons. The sample taken for sequencing was naive CD4+ T cells from blood. The receptors were sampled from a woman under 30 in good health. CDR3s include the opening cysteine and the closing phenylalanine or tryptophan. Each record gives: CDR3 protein, V gene, CDR3 length, D gene. D genes are given only for firm matches.

cdr3_aa: CASSFFIFDIQYF; v_call: TRBV7-2; cdr3_length: 13; d_call: NA
cdr3_aa: CASSFDRDGTDTQYF; v_call: TRBV13; cdr3_length: 15; d_call: TRBD1
cdr3_aa: CASSPQGNTGELFF; v_call: TRBV7-2; cdr3_length: 14; d_call: NA
cdr3_aa: CAISNRGVGSNQPQHF; v_call: TRBV10-3; cdr3_length: 16; d_call: TRBD1
cdr3_aa: CASSLLEGGLNNQPQHF; v_call: TRBV14; cdr3_length: 17; d_call: NA
cdr3_aa: CASSPGQAWEQYF; v_call: TRBV18; cdr3_length: 13; d_call: TRBD1
cdr3_aa: CASSPDGVRDTQYF; v_call: TRBV18; cdr3_length: 14; d_call: NA
cdr3_aa: CASCGTGGPGANVLTF; v_call: TRBV19; cdr3_length: 16; d_call: TRBD1
cdr3_aa: CASSTGDNEQFF; v_call: TRBV18; cdr3_length: 12; d_call: NA
cdr3_aa: CASSPAGAGNTIYF; v_call: TRBV25-1; cdr3_length: 14; d_call: NA
cdr3_aa: CATSRDRANTEAFF; v_call: TRBV15; cdr3_length: 14; d_call: NA
cdr3_aa: CASSPRVGVLDIQYF; v_call: TRBV18; cdr3_length: 15; d_call: NA
cdr3_aa: CASGRVSNEKLFF; v_call: TRBV4-2; cdr3_length: 13; d_call: NA
cdr3_aa: CSVDIIGGVFYGYTF; v_call: TRBV29-1; cdr3_length: 15; d_call: NA
cdr3_aa: CASSPKGLAGGPSDTQYF; v_call: TRBV7-6; cdr3_length: 18; d_call: TRBD2
cdr3_aa: CASSLTGPYGYTF; v_call: TRBV7-2; cdr3_length: 13; d_call: NA
cdr3_aa: CAISEATSGSNEQFF; v_call: TRBV10-3; cdr3_length: 15; d_call: TRBD2
cdr3_aa: CSGRWQETQYF; v_call: TRBV20-1; cdr3_length: 11; d_call: TRBD2
cdr3_aa: CASSPGPQETQYF; v_call: TRBV9; cdr3_length: 13; d_call: NA
cdr3_aa: CASSRRDRGSGELFF; v_call: TRBV5-1; cdr3_length: 15; d_call: TRBD1
cdr3_aa: CASSPYKGQFYNEQFF; v_call: TRBV19; cdr3_length: 16; d_call: TRBD1
cdr3_aa: CAISEPTLYEQYF; v_call: TRBV10-3; cdr3_length: 13; d_call: NA
cdr3_aa: CASSPGTSGQETQYF; v_call: TRBV4-3; cdr3_length: 15; d_call: TRBD2
cdr3_aa: CASSILSSTDTQYF; v_call: TRBV19; cdr3_length: 14; d_call: NA
cdr3_aa: CASSSPGTAGEQYF; v_call: TRBV18; cdr3_length: 14; d_call: NA
cdr3_aa: CASCLAGGYEQYF; v_call: TRBV25-1; cdr3_length: 13; d_call: TRBD2
cdr3_aa: CSVELRVRAYNEQFF; v_call: TRBV29-1; cdr3_length: 15; d_call: NA
cdr3_aa: CAISAGEGLELNTEAFF; v_call: TRBV10-3; cdr3_length: 17; d_call: NA
cdr3_aa: CASSVGGRTNEKLFF; v_call: TRBV9; cdr3_length: 15; d_call: NA
cdr3_aa: CASSRQGGSYEQYF; v_call: TRBV11-2; cdr3_length: 14; d_call: NA
cdr3_aa: CASSPQRDSSTYEQYF; v_call: TRBV9; cdr3_length: 16; d_call: TRBD1
cdr3_aa: CASSQGQGNYEQYF; v_call: TRBV5-4; cdr3_length: 14; d_call: TRBD1
cdr3_aa: CASSSPAVPTDTQYF; v_call: TRBV5-1; cdr3_length: 15; d_call: NA
cdr3_aa: CAISEEQGVAFF; v_call: TRBV10-3; cdr3_length: 12; d_call: NA
cdr3_aa: CASSRRKGGGTQYF; v_call: TRBV6-5; cdr3_length: 14; d_call: NA
cdr3_aa: CASSPRTGPFANTGELFF; v_call: TRBV7-8; cdr3_length: 18; d_call: TRBD1
cdr3_aa: CASSPGRSQISYTF; v_call: TRBV5-1; cdr3_length: 14; d_call: NA
cdr3_aa: CSVRTGSGYGYTF; v_call: TRBV29-1; cdr3_length: 13; d_call: TRBD1
cdr3_aa: CASSFLDRAYEQYF; v_call: TRBV5-1; cdr3_length: 14; d_call: TRBD1
cdr3_aa: CATAPGDQETQYF; v_call: TRBV11-2; cdr3_length: 13; d_call: NA
cdr3_aa: CASSVRRGGSEQFF; v_call: TRBV9; cdr3_length: 14; d_call: NA
cdr3_aa: CASSLRGGAKNIQYF; v_call: TRBV28; cdr3_length: 15; d_call: NA
cdr3_aa: CAIRGRAGSPLHF; v_call: TRBV10-3; cdr3_length: 13; d_call: NA
cdr3_aa: CASSELGDGYTF; v_call: TRBV10-2; cdr3_length: 12; d_call: NA